Only a few counts were recorded for the clone carrying this T cell receptor beta chain. Each patient went into thyroid surgery without having received any treatment. The CDR3 length is 12 residues. Germline lookup yields CDR1 SGHVS and CDR2 FQNEAQ. The ends were cut back, 7 bases at V and 5 bases at J, with 11 bases in the middle. These data come from a study of metastatic and nonmetastatic thyroid tumors. TCRdb reanalyzed the PCR reads with MiXCR. Among some 55,000 clones listed, almost 30% were seen once. The genes are TRBV7-8 and TRBJ2-5; D gene uncertain. Sequencing was performed on blood. The TCR originated in a female donor with papillary thyroid cancer or a benign thyroid nodule (not recorded which). Some clones in this sample may be carry-over from other donors' samples. This CDR3 reads CASTSHRETQYF. CDR3 sequence (DNA): TGTGCCAGCACCTCCCATAGGGAGACCCAGTACTTC.